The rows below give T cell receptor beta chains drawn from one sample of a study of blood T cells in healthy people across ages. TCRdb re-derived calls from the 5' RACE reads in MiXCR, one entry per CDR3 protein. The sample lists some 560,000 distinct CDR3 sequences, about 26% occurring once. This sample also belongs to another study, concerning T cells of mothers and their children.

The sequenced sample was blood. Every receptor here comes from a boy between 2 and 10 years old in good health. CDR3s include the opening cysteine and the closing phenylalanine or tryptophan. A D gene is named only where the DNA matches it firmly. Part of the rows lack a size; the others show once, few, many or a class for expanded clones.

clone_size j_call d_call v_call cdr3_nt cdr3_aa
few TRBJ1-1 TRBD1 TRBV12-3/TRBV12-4 TGTGCCAGCAGTCCCGACAGGGGGGAGACTGAAGCTTTCTTT CASSPDRGETEAFF
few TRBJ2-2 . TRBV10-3 TGTGCCATCAGTAGCACCGGGGAGCTGTTTTTT CAISSTGELFF
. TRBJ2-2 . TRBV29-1 TGCAGCGTTGAGGGCCAGGGGTTCGGGGAGCTGTTTTTT CSVEGQGFGELFF
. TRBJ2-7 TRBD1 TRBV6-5 TGTGCCAGCAGTCCGGACAGGGGATCTTTCTACGAGCAGTACTTC CASSPDRGSFYEQYF
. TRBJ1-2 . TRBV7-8 TGTGCCAGCAGCCCCGGAGGGTGGCCCCTTCGCTATGGCTACACCTTC CASSPGGWPLRYGYTF
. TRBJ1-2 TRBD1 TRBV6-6 TGTGCCAGCAGTAAAGACAGGGGAAACTATGGCTACACCTTC CASSKDRGNYGYTF
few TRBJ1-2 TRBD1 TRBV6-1 TGTGCCAGCAGTGAATGGATTGCAGGGGGTGCAGCTAACTATGGCTACACCTTC CASSEWIAGGAANYGYTF
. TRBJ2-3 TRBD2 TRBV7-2 TGTGCCAGCAGCTTAACGCGGAAGACTAGCGGGAGTACAGATACGCAGTATTTT CASSLTRKTSGSTDTQYF
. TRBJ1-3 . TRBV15 TGTGCCACCAGCAGAGATCAAGACAGGGGAAACACCATATATTTT CATSRDQDRGNTIYF
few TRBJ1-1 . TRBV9 TGTGCCAGCAGCGTAGAAGGGTGGTCCACTGAAGCTTTCTTT CASSVEGWSTEAFF
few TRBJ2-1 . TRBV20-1 TGCAGTGCCCGCCGGACGGACCCTTCCAATGAGCAGTTCTTC CSARRTDPSNEQFF
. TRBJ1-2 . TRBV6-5 TGTGCCAGCAGTTACGCCTCAGGGCGTACTAACTACGGCTACACCTTC CASSYASGRTNYGYTF
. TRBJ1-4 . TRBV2 TGTGCCAGCAGTGTGACGGAAAATGAAAAACTGTTTTTT CASSVTENEKLFF
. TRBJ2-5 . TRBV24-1 TGTGCCACCAGTGATGCTGACACGATCCAAGAGACCCAGTACTTC CATSDADTIQETQYF
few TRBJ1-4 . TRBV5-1 TGCGCCAGCAGCTTGGCCCCCGCGGGAACTAATGAAAAACTGTTTTTT CASSLAPAGTNEKLFF
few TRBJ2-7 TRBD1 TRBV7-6 TGTGCCAGCAGCCCCCGGGACAGGGAGTCCTACGAGCAGTACTTC CASSPRDRESYEQYF
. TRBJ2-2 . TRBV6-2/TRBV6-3 TGTGCCAGCAGTTACTCTCCGCAGGGCGATAACACCGGGGAGCTGTTTTTT CASSYSPQGDNTGELFF
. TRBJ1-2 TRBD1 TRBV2 TGTGCCAGCCGAAAAGCCGGGACAGATGGCTACACCTTC CASRKAGTDGYTF
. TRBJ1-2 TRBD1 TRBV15 TGTGCCACCTCGGGATTACTCCCGAAGGACAGGGGCTATGGCTACACCTTC CATSGLLPKDRGYGYTF
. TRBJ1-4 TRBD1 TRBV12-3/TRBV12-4 TGTGCCAGCAGTTTAGCGCGGACAGGGGTCTGGTTGTCAACTAATGAAAAACTGTTTTTT CASSLARTGVWLSTNEKLFF
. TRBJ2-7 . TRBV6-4 TGTGCCAGCAGTGAATTACTAGGCTACGAGCAGTACTTC CASSELLGYEQYF
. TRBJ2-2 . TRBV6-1 TGTGCCAGCAGGTCTAAAAGCACGAAGAACACCGGGGAGCTGTTTTTT CASRSKSTKNTGELFF
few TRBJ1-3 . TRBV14 TGTGCCAGCAGCCCTTTACACAGGGAACCGTCTGGAAACACCATATATTTT CASSPLHREPSGNTIYF
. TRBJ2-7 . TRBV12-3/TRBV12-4 TGTGCCAGCAGTGGATACAGGTCCTACGAGCAGTACTTC CASSGYRSYEQYF
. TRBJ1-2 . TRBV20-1 TGCAGTGCTACCTCGGGGGGTGGGGCTAGCTACACCTTC CSATSGGGASYTF
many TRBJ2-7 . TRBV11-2 TGTGCCAGCCTAACTCAGGAGAGCTACGAGCAGTACTTC CASLTQESYEQYF
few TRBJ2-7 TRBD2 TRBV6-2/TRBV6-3 TGTGCCAGCAGTTACGGGGGGGACTACGAGCAGTACTTC CASSYGGDYEQYF
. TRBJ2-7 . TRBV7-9 TGTGCCAGCAGCTCCACCAGCTATTCGGAGCAGTACTTC CASSSTSYSEQYF
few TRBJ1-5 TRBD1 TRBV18 TGTGCCAGCTCACCTCGACAGGGCGACCAGCCCCAGCATTTT CASSPRQGDQPQHF
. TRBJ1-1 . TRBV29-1 TGCAGCGTTACAGGGCGGACTAACACTGAAGCTTTCTTT CSVTGRTNTEAFF
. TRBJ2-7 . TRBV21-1 TGTGCCAGCAGCAACCTCCCCCGGGACAGGGGGCTCTACGAGCAGTACTTC CASSNLPRDRGLYEQYF
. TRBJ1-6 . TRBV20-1 TGCAGTGCTAGAGATTGGAGCGGCTCCTATAATTCACCCCTCCACTTT CSARDWSGSYNSPLHF
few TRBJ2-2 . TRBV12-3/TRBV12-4 TGTGCCAGCACCCGCTCGACCTTGGGAACCGGGGAGCTGTTTTTT CASTRSTLGTGELFF
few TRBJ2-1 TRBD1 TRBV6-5 TGTGCCAGCAGTACCGGGACAGGGATACACAATGAGCAGTTCTTC CASSTGTGIHNEQFF
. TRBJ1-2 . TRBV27 TGTGCCAGCAGTTTAGTCCGGTTCTATGGCTACACCTTC CASSLVRFYGYTF
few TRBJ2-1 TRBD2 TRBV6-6 TGTGCCAGCAGTACCCCAAGCGGGAATTACAATGAGCAGTTCTTC CASSTPSGNYNEQFF
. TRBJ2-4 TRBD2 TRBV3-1 TGTGCCAGCAGCTCACCGGGAGGCCATCAGTACTTC CASSSPGGHQYF